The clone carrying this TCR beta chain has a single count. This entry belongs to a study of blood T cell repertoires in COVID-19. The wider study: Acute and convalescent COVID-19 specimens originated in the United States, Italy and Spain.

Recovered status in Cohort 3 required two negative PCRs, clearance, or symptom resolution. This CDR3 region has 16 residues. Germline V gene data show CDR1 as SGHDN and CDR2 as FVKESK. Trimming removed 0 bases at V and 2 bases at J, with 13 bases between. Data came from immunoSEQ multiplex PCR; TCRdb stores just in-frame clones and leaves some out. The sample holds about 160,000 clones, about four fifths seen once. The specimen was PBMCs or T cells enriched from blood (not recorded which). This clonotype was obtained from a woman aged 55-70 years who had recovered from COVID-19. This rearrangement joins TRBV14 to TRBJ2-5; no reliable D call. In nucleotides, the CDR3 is TGTGCCAGCAGCCAAGATAATTTGGCGGAACAAGAGACCCAGTACTTC. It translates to CASSQDNLAEQETQYF.